Reported below is one TCR beta chain. Its matching antigen is unknown. The data derive from a study of T cells in Graves' hyperthyroidism and ophthalmopathy. Patients aged 18 to 65 with hyperthyroidism were newly diagnosed, with duration under 2 months. This CDR3 spans 14 amino acids. V was shortened by 4 bases and J by 6 bases, with 16 bases between the two germline ends. Looked up from germline, CDR1 is SGHDN and CDR2 is FVKESK. Study-wide points: In blood, most of the thyroid clonotypes expanded above 0.001 were also present.

The TCR beta CDR3 regions underwent amplification using RNA transcripts as the source. The primer set for the first-round RT-PCR of the TCR CDR3 was HTBI. From the multiplex PCR reads, TCRdb called clonotypes with MiXCR, one entry per CDR3 protein. The top ten clones hold about 8% of a sample with under 350,000 distinct CDR3 sequences, 13% of them seen once. The sequenced sample was blood. The J gene is TRBJ2-7, the V gene TRBV14; D may match TRBD1 or TRBD2 (5 bases each). The clonotype originates from a woman in her twenties or thirties with Graves' hyperthyroidism that later progressed to Graves' ophthalmopathy. CDR3 DNA: TGTGCCAGCAGCCTCAGAAGGTACGGGGCCGAGCAGTACTTC. Protein sequence: CASSLRRYGAEQYF.